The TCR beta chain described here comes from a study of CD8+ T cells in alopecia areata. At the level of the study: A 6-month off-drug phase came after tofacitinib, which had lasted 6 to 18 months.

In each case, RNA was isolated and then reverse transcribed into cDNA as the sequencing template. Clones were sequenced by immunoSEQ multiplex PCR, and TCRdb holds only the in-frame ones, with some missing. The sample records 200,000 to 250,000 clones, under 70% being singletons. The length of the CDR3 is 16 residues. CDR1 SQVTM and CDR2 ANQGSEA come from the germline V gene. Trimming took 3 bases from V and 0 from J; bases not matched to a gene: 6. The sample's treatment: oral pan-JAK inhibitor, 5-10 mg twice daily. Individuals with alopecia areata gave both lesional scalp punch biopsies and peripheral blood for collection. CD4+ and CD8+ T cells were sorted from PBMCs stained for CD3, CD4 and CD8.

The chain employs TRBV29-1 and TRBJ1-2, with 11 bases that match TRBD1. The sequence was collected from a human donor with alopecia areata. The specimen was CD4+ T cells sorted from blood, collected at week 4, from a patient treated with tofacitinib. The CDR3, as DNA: TGCAGCGTTGATTGGGGACAGGGGGTATCTAACTATGGCTACACCTTC. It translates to CSVDWGQGVSNYGYTF.